This T cell receptor beta chain was found in a study of T cell repertoires in cytomegalovirus infection. Trimming took off 6 bases at V and 1 base at J, with 4 bases between the two ends. This CDR3 spans 11 amino acids. Germline V gene data show CDR1 as MNHNY and CDR2 as SVGAGI (reference sequence). The sample holds a few counts of this clonotype. The antigen remains undetermined. From the reads, TCRdb called clonotypes with MiXCR, one entry per CDR3 protein. The sample holds 600,000 to 700,000 distinct CDR3 sequences, 30% to 35% seen once. The study's findings and limits: Dominant in the ex vivo response were TCR beta clonotypes restricted by HLA-C and specific for CMV. Pooled public TCR beta family frequency picked out CMV carriers with the relevant HLA.

The material was cultured PBMCs, obtained from culture after CMV antigen stimulation. This TCR was sampled from a human donor in good health (CMV status not recorded). Some clones in this sample may be carry-over from other donors' samples. The V gene is TRBV6-6, the J gene TRBJ2-7; no reliable D call. DNA of the CDR3: TGTGCCAGCAGGATTTCCTACGAGCAGTACTTC. Encoded protein: CASRISYEQYF.